The entry that follows covers one T cell receptor beta chain sequence. The data derive from a study of blood T cell repertoires in COVID-19. Study summary: Samples taken during acute and convalescent COVID-19 were collected in the United States, Italy and Spain. Sources were T cells, B-cell-depleted T cells, or PBMCs; the material itself was cDNA or gDNA.

How the authors handled the data: Reference gene primers were amplified, and this amplification served to estimate nucleated cell counts. Some clones are missing from TCRdb's copy, which holds only in-frame ones; the method was immunoSEQ multiplex PCR. The DNA was the basis for D and trimming; V, J and clone size are from that table. The sample yields about 170,000 clones, about 88% seen once. The CDR3 consists of 14 residues. V lost 6 bases to trimming and J lost 4 bases; unmatched junction nucleotides: 3. Germline V gene lookup returns CDR1 ENHRY and CDR2 SYGVKD. Cohorts were determined from participant-reported clinical history.

The origin of this receptor is a human donor with acute COVID-19. The donor label of this sample is uncertain. The chain carries TRBV10-3 and TRBJ2-5, with TRBD2 matching over 12 bases. Sequencing used PBMCs or T cells enriched from blood (not recorded which). This chain's CDR3 is CAISSTSGGETQYF. The CDR3 nucleotides are TGTGCCATCAGCTCGACTAGCGGGGGAGAGACCCAGTACTTC.